The entry that follows covers one T cell receptor beta chain sequence. The antigen is not known. The study ran its PCR with 60 Vbeta and 13 Jbeta primers. The method was immunoSEQ multiplex PCR; TCRdb's version includes in-frame clones alone and lacks a portion of them. The data show about 80,000 clones, around 62% seen once. The data were taken from a study of cytomegalovirus exposure and HLA in healthy donors. Whole-study findings and limits: For most TCR beta V segments, an earlier analysis put the productive rate at about 87% or about 30% of the time. In vitro assays verified that three CMV-associated chains recognized CMV antigens specifically. Some 150 TCR beta chains were listed as cytomegalovirus-associated.

The CDR3 loop spans 17 amino acids. From germline, CDR1 is SNHLY and CDR2 FYNNEI. V was clipped by 4 bases and J by 6 bases, with 22 bases between them. The chain recombines TRBV2 with TRBJ2-1, with TRBD2 as a possible D gene (5 bases). The receptor was isolated from a male donor in good health and CMV-seropositive. The material sequenced was PBMCs. DNA for the CDR3: TGTGCCAGCAGTGCCCTACTAGAGACCGCAATTGGCAATGAGCAGTTCTTC. It specifies CASSALLETAIGNEQFF. Using reference TRBV2 and TRBJ2-1 for the parts outside the CDR3, the full variable domain is EPEVTQTPSHQVTQMGQEVILRCVPISNHLYFYWYRQILGQKVEFLVSFYNNEISEKSEIFDDQFSVERPDGSNFTLKIRSTKLEDSAMYFCASSALLETAIGNEQFFGPGTRLTVL.